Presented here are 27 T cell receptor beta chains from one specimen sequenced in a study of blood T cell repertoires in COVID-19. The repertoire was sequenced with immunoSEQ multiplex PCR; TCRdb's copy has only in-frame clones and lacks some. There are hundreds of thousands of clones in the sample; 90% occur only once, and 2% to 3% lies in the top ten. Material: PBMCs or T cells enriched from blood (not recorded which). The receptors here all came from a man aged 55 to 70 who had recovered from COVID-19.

In nucleotides, the CDR3 is TGTGCCAGCAGTTACAAGCGGGGGGCCGGCCCCGGGGAGCTGTTTTTT. Its protein product is CASSYKRGAGPGELFF. The rearrangement uses TRBV6-2 or TRBV6-3 and TRBJ2-2, with 9 bases lining up with TRBD2. CDR1 is MNHEY, CDR2 SVGEGT, per germline. V dropped 2 bases and J dropped 6; count of bases not matched to a gene: 7. The CDR3 is 16 residues long.

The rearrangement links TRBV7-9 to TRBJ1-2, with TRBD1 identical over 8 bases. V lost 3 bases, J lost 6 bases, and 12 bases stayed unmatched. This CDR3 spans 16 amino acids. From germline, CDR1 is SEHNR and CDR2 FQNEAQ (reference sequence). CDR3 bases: TGTGCCAGCAGCTTTGGGGGCACCGGGACAGGCGATGGCTACACCTTC. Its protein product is CASSFGGTGTGDGYTF.

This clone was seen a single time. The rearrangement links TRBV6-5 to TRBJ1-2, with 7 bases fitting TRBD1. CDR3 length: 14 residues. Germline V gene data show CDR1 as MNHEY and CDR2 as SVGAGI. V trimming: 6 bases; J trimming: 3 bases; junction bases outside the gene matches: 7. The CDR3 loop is CASSPGQSDYGYTF. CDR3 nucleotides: TGTGCCAGCAGCCCGGGACAGAGTGACTATGGCTACACCTTC.

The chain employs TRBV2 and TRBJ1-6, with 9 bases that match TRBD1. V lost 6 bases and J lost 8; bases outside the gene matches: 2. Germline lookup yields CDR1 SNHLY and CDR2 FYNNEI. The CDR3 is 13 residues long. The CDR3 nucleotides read TGTGCCAGCAGAAGGGACAGGGATTCACCCCTCCACTTT. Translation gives CASRRDRDSPLHF.

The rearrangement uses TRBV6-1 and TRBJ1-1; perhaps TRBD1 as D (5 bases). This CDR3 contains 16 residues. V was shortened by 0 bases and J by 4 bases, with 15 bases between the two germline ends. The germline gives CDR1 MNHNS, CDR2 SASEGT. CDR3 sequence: CASSEARTQRPTEAFF. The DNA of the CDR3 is TGTGCCAGCAGTGAAGCGAGGACACAAAGACCCACTGAAGCTTTCTTT.

The DNA for the CDR3 is TGTGCCAGCAGTTATCTCCGGAGTTACTCCTACAATGAGCAGTTCTTC. Its translation is CASSYLRSYSYNEQFF. The genes are TRBV6-2 or TRBV6-3 and TRBJ2-1, with D hard to call. Trimming removed 3 bases at V and 0 bases at J, with 12 bases between. Germline V gives CDR1 MNHEY, CDR2 SVGEGT. This CDR3 contains 16 residues.

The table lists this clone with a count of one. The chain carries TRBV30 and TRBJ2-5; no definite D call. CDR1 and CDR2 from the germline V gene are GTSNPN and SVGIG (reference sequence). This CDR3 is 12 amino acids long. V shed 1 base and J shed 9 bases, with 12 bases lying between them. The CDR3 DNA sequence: TGTGCCTGGAGTGACATGAGGCTGGCCCAGTACTTC. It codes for CAWSDMRLAQYF.

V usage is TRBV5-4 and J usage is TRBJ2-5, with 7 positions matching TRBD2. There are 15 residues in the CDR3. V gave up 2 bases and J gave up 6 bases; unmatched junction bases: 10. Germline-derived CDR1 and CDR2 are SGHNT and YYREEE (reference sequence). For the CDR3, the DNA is TGTGCCAGCAGCTTCGGTAGGGAGGGCCCCAAGACCCAGTACTTC. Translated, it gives CASSFGREGPKTQYF.

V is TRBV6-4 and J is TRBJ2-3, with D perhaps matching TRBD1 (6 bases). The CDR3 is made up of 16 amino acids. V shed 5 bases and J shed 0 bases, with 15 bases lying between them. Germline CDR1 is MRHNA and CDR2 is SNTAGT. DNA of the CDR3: TGTGCCAGCAGTCAGGGGACAAAACTGAGCACAGATACGCAGTATTTT. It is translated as CASSQGTKLSTDTQYF.

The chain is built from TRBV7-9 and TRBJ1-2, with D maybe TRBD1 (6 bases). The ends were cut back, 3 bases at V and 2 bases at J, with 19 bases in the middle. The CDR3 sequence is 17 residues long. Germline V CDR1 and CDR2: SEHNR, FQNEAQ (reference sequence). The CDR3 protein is CASSFPKIPGTNYGYTF. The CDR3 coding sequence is TGTGCCAGCAGCTTTCCTAAAATACCCGGGACAAACTATGGCTACACCTTC.

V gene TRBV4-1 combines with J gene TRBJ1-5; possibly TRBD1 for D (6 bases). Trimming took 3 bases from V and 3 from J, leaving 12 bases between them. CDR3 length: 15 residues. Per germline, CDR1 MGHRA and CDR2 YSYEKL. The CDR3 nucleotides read TGCGCCAGCAGCCAGGGGGCCCAGCCCAATCAGCCCCAGCATTTT. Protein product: CASSQGAQPNQPQHF.

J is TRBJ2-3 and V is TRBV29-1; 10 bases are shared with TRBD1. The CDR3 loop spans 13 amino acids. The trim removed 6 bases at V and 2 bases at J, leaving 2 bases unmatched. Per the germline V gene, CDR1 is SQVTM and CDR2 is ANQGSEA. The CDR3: CSVDRGHTDTQYF. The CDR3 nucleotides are TGCAGCGTCGACAGGGGGCACACAGATACGCAGTATTTT.

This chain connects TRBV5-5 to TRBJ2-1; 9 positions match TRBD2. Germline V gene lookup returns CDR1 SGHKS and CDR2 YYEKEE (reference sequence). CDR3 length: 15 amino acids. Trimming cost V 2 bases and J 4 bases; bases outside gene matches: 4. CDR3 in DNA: TGTGCCAGCAGCTTTGATAGCGGGGGATACAATGAGCAGTTCTTC. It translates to CASSFDSGGYNEQFF.

In nucleotides, the CDR3 is TGTGCCAGTACCCCTCGGTCCAGGGCCTATGGCTACACCTTC. The encoded protein is CASTPRSRAYGYTF. The chain recombines TRBV19 with TRBJ1-2; TRBD1 might be the D (5 bases). The germline CDR1 and CDR2 sequences are LNHDA and SQIVND (reference sequence). There are 14 residues in the CDR3. The V and J ends lost 7 bases and 4 bases respectively, with 16 bases between them. Full variable domain (rest looked up from reference TRBV19 and TRBJ1-2): DGGITQSPKYLFRKEGQNVTLSCEQNLNHDAMYWYRQDPGQGLRLIYYSQIVNDFQKGDIAEGYSVSREKKESFPLTVTSAQKNPTAFYLCASTPRSRAYGYTFGSGTRLTVV.

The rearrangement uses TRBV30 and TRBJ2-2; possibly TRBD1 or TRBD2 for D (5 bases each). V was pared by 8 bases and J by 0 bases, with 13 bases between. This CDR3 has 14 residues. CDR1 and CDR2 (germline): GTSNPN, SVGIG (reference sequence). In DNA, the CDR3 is TGTGCCGGGGGTAGGACATCGAACACCGGGGAGCTGTTTTTT. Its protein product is CAGGRTSNTGELFF. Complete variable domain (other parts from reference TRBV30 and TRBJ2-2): SQTIHQWPATLVQPVGSPLSLECTVEGTSNPNLYWYRQAAGRGLQLLFYSVGIGQISSEVPQNLSASRPQDRQFILSSKKLLLSDSGFYLCAGGRTSNTGELFFGEGSRLTVL.

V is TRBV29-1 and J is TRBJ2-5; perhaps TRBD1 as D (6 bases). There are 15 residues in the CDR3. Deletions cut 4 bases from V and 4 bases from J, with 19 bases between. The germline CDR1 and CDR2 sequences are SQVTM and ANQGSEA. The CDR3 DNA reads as TGCAGCGTTGTTCTGGGGAGCTTAGGGGGAGAGACCCAGTACTTC. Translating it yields CSVVLGSLGGETQYF.

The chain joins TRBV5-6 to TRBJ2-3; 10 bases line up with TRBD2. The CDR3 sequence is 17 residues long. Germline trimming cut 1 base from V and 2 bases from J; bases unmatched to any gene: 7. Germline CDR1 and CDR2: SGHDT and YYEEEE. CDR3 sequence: CASSLRDLAGATDTQYF. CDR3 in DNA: TGTGCCAGCAGCTTGCGAGATCTAGCGGGGGCCACAGATACGCAGTATTTT.

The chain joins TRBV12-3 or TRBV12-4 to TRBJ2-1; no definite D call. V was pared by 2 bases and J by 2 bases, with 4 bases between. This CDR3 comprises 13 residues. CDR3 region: CASSLRAYNEQFF. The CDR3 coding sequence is TGTGCCAGCAGTTTACGGGCCTACAATGAGCAGTTCTTC.

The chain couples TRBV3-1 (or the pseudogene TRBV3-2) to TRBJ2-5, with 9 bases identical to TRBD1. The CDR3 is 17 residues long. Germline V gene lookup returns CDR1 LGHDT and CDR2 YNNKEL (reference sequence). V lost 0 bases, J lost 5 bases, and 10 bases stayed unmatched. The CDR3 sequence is CASSQDSRDRARETQYF. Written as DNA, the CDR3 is TGTGCCAGCAGCCAAGATAGCCGGGACAGGGCCAGGGAGACCCAGTACTTC.

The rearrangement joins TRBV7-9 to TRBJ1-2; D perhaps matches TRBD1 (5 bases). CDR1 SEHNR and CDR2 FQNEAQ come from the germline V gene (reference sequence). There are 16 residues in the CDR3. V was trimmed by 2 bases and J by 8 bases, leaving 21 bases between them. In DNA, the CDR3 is TGTGCCAGCAGCTTAATAATCGGGGGACCGACCCCAGGCTACACCTTC. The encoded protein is CASSLIIGGPTPGYTF.

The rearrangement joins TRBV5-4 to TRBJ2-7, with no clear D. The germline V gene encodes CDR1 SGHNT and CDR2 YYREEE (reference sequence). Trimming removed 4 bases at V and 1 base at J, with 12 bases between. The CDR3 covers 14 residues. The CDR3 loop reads CASSTAQESYEQYF. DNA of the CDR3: TGTGCCAGCAGCACGGCCCAGGAATCCTACGAGCAGTACTTC.

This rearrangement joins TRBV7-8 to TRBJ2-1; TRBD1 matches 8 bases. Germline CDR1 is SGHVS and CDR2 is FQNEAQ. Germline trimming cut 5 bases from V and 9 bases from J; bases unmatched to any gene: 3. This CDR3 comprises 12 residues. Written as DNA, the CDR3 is TGTGCCAGCAGCGACAGGGGTATTGAGCAGTTCTTC. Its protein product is CASSDRGIEQFF.

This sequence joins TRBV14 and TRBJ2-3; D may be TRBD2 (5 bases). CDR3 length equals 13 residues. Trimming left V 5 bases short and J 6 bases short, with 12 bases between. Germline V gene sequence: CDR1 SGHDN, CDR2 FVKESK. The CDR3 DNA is TGTGCCAGCAGCTACGGACTTACCGATACGCAGTATTTT. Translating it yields CASSYGLTDTQYF.

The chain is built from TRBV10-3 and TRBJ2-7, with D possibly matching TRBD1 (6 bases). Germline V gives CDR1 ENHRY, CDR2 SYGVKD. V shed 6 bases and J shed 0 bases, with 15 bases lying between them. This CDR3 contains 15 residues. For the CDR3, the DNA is TGTGCCATCAGGGGGACACCACTGAACTCCTACGAGCAGTACTTC. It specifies CAIRGTPLNSYEQYF.

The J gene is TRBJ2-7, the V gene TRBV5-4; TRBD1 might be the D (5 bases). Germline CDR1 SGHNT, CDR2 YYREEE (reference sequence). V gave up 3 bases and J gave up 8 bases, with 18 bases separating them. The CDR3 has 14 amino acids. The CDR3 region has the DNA TGTGCCAGCAGCTATCCAGGACAAGAACCCAAGCAGTACTTC. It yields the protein CASSYPGQEPKQYF.

The CDR3 nucleotides are TGCGCCAGCAGCCAAGATCCGGGTCCCGAAGAGACCCAGTACTTC. This codes for CASSQDPGPEETQYF. The V call is TRBV4-3, the J call TRBJ2-5, with D hard to call. V was clipped by 0 bases and J by 3 bases, with 11 bases between them. Germline loops: CDR1 LGHNA, CDR2 YSLEER. The CDR3 totals 15 residues.

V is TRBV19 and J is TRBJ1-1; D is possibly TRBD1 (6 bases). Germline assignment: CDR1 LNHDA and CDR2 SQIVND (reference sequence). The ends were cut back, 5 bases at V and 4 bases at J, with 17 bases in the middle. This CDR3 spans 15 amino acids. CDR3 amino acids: CASSAGRGARTEAFF. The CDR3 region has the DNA TGTGCCAGTAGTGCCGGACGGGGGGCGCGCACTGAAGCTTTCTTT.